This entry lists 9 T cell receptor beta chains sequenced from one sample in a study of blood T cell repertoires in COVID-19. This table comes from immunoSEQ multiplex PCR, and its TCRdb copy is limited to in-frame clones, with some not included. The table includes 200,000 to 250,000 clones, about 85% detected once. Sequencing was performed on peripheral blood. The receptor source for this set is a woman under 30 who had recovered from COVID-19.

The chain joins TRBV28 to TRBJ1-1; 7 bases map to TRBD1. Per the germline V gene, CDR1 is MDHEN and CDR2 is SYDVKM. The CDR3 sequence is 19 residues long. The J segment lost 7 bases and the V segment lost 4 bases, leaving 24 bases of the junction unmatched. The CDR3, as DNA: TGTGCCAGCAGTTCTCCCGACAGGGTAGCATCCCTACCTTTCAGTGAAGCTTTCTTT. Translated: CASSSPDRVASLPFSEAFF.

The chain recombines TRBV27 with TRBJ2-3; 12 positions match TRBD1. This CDR3 has 14 residues. CDR1 is MNHEY and CDR2 is SMNVEV in the germline V gene (reference sequence). Trimming cost V 6 bases and J 9 bases; bases outside gene matches: 7. CDR3 DNA sequence: TGTGCCAGCAGCCCGGGACAGGGGGCCGTCACGCAGTATTTT. As protein: CASSPGQGAVTQYF.

The V and J genes are TRBV6-2 or TRBV6-3 and TRBJ2-1, with TRBD2 identical over 10 bases. V lost 3 bases to trimming and J lost 8 bases; unmatched junction nucleotides: 7. Germline V gene lookup returns CDR1 MNHEY and CDR2 SVGEGT. CDR3 length equals 15 residues. CDR3 coding DNA: TGTGCCAGCAGTTATCACAGCGGGAGGGTACATGAGCAGTTCTTC. Translation gives CASSYHSGRVHEQFF.

This chain links TRBV19 with TRBJ2-7; 7 bases match TRBD1. Germline V lookup: CDR1 LNHDA, CDR2 SQIVND (reference sequence). Trimming took 5 bases from V and 3 from J; bases not matched to a gene: 4. CDR3 length: 13 amino acids. The CDR3 bases are TGTGCCAGTAGTCACGGGGACAGCTACGAGCAGTACTTC. Encoded protein: CASSHGDSYEQYF.

On this clone itself: At one of its ends the junction is not consistent with the germline gene, which may arise from a read error. This chain connects TRBV14 to TRBJ1-1; D uncertain. Germline assignment: CDR1 SGHDN and CDR2 FVKESK. The CDR3 covers 13 residues. CDR3 in amino acids: CASSPGLNTEAFF. The CDR3 nucleotides are TGTGCCAGCAGCCCAGGACTGAATACTGAAGCTTTCTTT. The variable domain in full, with the rest retrieved from reference TRBV14 and TRBJ1-1, is EAGVTQFPSHSVIEKGQTVTLRCDPISGHDNLYWYRRVMGKEIKFLLHFVKESKQDESGMPNNRFLAERTGGTYSTLKVQPAELEDSGVYFCASSPGLNTEAFFGQGTRLTVV.

V usage is TRBV5-1 and J usage is TRBJ2-1; 7 bases are a match to TRBD1. In germline, CDR1 is SGHRS, CDR2 YFSETQ. The CDR3 has 15 amino acids. The V gene end was trimmed by 4 bases and the J gene end by 7 bases; junction bases not matched to a gene: 11. The CDR3 is CASSPGTANGNEQFF. The CDR3 bases are TGCGCCAGCAGCCCCGGGACAGCCAACGGGAATGAGCAGTTCTTC.

This clone was counted once. V is TRBV19 and J is TRBJ2-7; TRBD1 might be the D (5 bases). Germline lookup yields CDR1 LNHDA and CDR2 SQIVND (reference sequence). The CDR3 has 15 amino acids. V lost 5 bases and J lost 6, with 20 bases in between. The CDR3 here is CASSLTGRASTEQYF. DNA of the CDR3: TGTGCCAGTAGTCTTACGGGCAGGGCATCAACCGAGCAGTACTTC.

The chain has TRBV5-4 and TRBJ1-5, with 8 bases lining up with TRBD1. V dropped 0 bases and J dropped 3; count of bases not matched to a gene: 2. The CDR3 is made up of 15 amino acids. In germline, CDR1 is SGHNT, CDR2 YYREEE (reference sequence). Here the CDR3 DNA reads TGTGCCAGCAGCTTGGGACAGGGGAACAATCAGCCCCAGCATTTT. Amino acids: CASSLGQGNNQPQHF.

CDR3 DNA: TGTGCCAGCTTCCCGGGGGACAGGGGTACTGAAGCTTTCTTT. It codes for CASFPGDRGTEAFF. The chain has TRBV27 and TRBJ1-1; 10 bases line up with TRBD1. The germline V gene has CDR1 MNHEY and CDR2 SMNVEV (reference sequence). J gave up 5 bases and V 8 bases, and 8 bases lay outside the gene matches. The CDR3 is 14 amino acids.